Below are 25 T cell receptor beta chains sequenced from a single sample in a study of beta chain features in type 1 diabetes. Reverse transcribing all isolated RNA meant expressed TCRB transcripts were sequenced. The table came from immunoSEQ multiplex PCR; TCRdb's copy has only in-frame clones and leaves some out. The sample includes fewer than 400,000 clones, under 8.5% of them seen just once. The specimen sequenced was central memory CD4+ T cells from blood. Receptor source: a woman between 18 and 29 years old in good health.

This clone was observed at least ten times. The chain links TRBV7-9 to TRBJ1-5; D gene ambiguous. The CDR3 is made up of 12 amino acids. With 4 bases removed from V and 5 bases from J, the gap between germline ends came to 6 bases. The germline V gene encodes CDR1 SEHNR and CDR2 FQNEAQ (reference sequence). CDR3 DNA sequence: TGTGCCAGCAGCTCCAGCTATCAGCCCCAGCATTTT. This encodes CASSSSYQPQHF. The variable domain in full, with the rest retrieved from reference TRBV7-9 and TRBJ1-5, is DTGVSQNPRHKITKRGQNVTFRCDPISEHNRLYWYRQTLGQGPEFLTYFQNEAQLEKSRLLSDRFSAERPKGSFSTLEIQRTEQGDSAMYLCASSSSYQPQHFGDGTRLSIL.

This clone occurred a few times. The CDR3, as DNA: TGTGCCAGCGTAGCAGGGGGCCTTCGTGATGGCTACACCTTC. It encodes CASVAGGLRDGYTF. The J gene is TRBJ1-2, the V gene TRBV6-1; 8 bases are shared with TRBD1. This CDR3 is 14 amino acids long. The ends lost 8 bases at V and 6 bases at J; junction bases unmatched: 11. Germline V gene sequence: CDR1 MNHNS, CDR2 SASEGT.

The chain carries TRBV4-2 and TRBJ2-1; D unresolved. Trimming left V 4 bases short and J 12 bases short, with 16 bases between. Germline CDR1 and CDR2: LGHNA and YNFKEQ. This CDR3 is 13 amino acids long. The CDR3 nucleotides read TGTGCCAGCAGCCGAGGAGATAGGGTGTGGCAGTTCTTC. It encodes CASSRGDRVWQFF.

The rearrangement links TRBV4-3 to TRBJ2-7; 11 nucleotides agree with TRBD2. The V gene's germline CDR1 is LGHNA and CDR2 YSLEER. Germline trimming cut 6 bases from V and 1 base from J; bases unmatched to any gene: 5. CDR3 length equals 15 residues. CDR3 in amino acids: CASSRRLAGSYEQYF. DNA for the CDR3: TGCGCCAGCAGTCGGAGACTAGCGGGATCCTACGAGCAGTACTTC.

Only a few counts were recorded for this clone. The chain couples TRBV7-2 to TRBJ1-2; D gene ambiguous. Germline V lookup: CDR1 SGHTA, CDR2 FQGNSA. The CDR3 covers 12 residues. The V and J ends lost 6 bases and 6 bases respectively, with 11 bases between them. The CDR3, as DNA: TGTGCCAGCAGTGGTTGGGCGGATGGCTACACCTTC. This codes for CASSGWADGYTF. Together with reference TRBV7-2 and TRBJ1-2, the CDR3 gives the full variable domain: GAGVSQSPSNKVTEKGKDVELRCDPISGHTALYWYRQSLGQGLEFLIYFQGNSAPDKSGLPSDRFSAERTGGSVSTLTIQRTQQEDSAVYLCASSGWADGYTFGSGTRLTVV.

This clone was observed a few times. The V call is TRBV7-3, the J call TRBJ2-6, with D perhaps matching TRBD2 (6 bases). Trimming shortened V by 2 bases and J by 4 bases, and 9 bases separated the two germline ends. Germline lookup yields CDR1 SGHTA and CDR2 FQGTGA. The CDR3 contains 15 residues. The CDR3 spells CASSLGGIGANVLTF. The CDR3 bases are TGTGCCAGCAGCTTAGGAGGGATAGGGGCCAACGTCCTGACTTTC.

The chain couples TRBV29-1 to TRBJ1-1; 10 bases agree with TRBD1. CDR1 and CDR2 from the germline V gene are SQVTM and ANQGSEA. V dropped 4 bases and J dropped 1; count of bases not matched to a gene: 0. The CDR3 contains 13 residues. The CDR3 DNA is TGCAGCGTTGGACAGGGGGCGAACACTGAAGCTTTCTTT. Amino acids: CSVGQGANTEAFF.

This clone was seen once. This sequence joins TRBV7-2 and TRBJ2-7; the match to TRBD2 covers 13 bases. Germline V CDR1 and CDR2: SGHTA, FQGNSA. With 5 bases clipped from V and 2 bases from J, the junction kept 6 bases outside the gene matches. The CDR3 loop spans 16 amino acids. In nucleotides, the CDR3 is TGTGCCAGCAGCCTCGTCGGGACTAGCGGGACCTACGAGCAGTACTTC. Translation: CASSLVGTSGTYEQYF.

This clone was counted between two and nine times. Other DNA sequences from this sample encode an identical CDR3 as well. V usage is TRBV9 and J usage is TRBJ2-1, with 11 bases fitting TRBD2. V lost 2 bases to trimming and J lost 2 bases; unmatched junction nucleotides: 0. From germline, CDR1 is SGDLS and CDR2 YYNGEE. This CDR3 has 15 residues. The CDR3 spells CASSVTSGTYNEQFF. CDR3 coding DNA: TGTGCCAGCAGCGTGACTAGCGGGACCTACAATGAGCAGTTCTTC.

This clone showed up just a few times. The chain uses TRBV4-3 and TRBJ2-5, with D uncertain. There are 17 residues in the CDR3. Germline values: CDR1 LGHNA, CDR2 YSLEER. Deletions cut 1 base from V and 2 bases from J, with 17 bases between. CDR3 sequence: CASSQGPGVGGQETQYF. As DNA, the CDR3 is TGCGCCAGCAGCCAAGGCCCTGGGGTGGGTGGTCAAGAGACCCAGTACTTC.

The V gene is TRBV18, the J gene TRBJ1-5; a possible D gene is TRBD1 (5 bases). Germline CDR1 reads KGHSH; CDR2 reads LQKENI. The CDR3 totals 14 residues. Trimming cost V 0 bases and J 7 bases, with 10 bases left between them. The CDR3 DNA is TGTGCCAGCTCACCACCGGGGGGTTTACAGCCCCAGCATTTT. This sequence encodes CASSPPGGLQPQHF.

The genes are TRBV15 and TRBJ2-2; 9 bases match TRBD1. The CDR3 contains 16 residues. V was pared by 2 bases and J by 5 bases, with 6 bases of the junction left unmatched. From germline, CDR1 is LNHNV and CDR2 YYDKDF (reference sequence). CDR3 bases: TGTGCCACCAGCAGACACAGGGGGCGAAATACCGGGGAGCTGTTTTTT. It translates to CATSRHRGRNTGELFF.

This chain connects TRBV6-6 to TRBJ2-4, with TRBD1 matching over 8 bases. The CDR3 is made up of 13 amino acids. Germline V gene data show CDR1 as MNHNY and CDR2 as SVGAGI (reference sequence). V trimming: 5 bases; J trimming: 6 bases; junction bases outside the gene matches: 3. The chain's CDR3 is CASSGTGGNIQYF. In DNA, the CDR3 is TGTGCCAGCAGTGGGACAGGCGGAAACATTCAGTACTTC.

This clone was seen at least ten times. This chain connects TRBV11-2 to TRBJ2-1; 11 bases fit TRBD2. CDR1 SGHAT and CDR2 FQNNGV come from the germline V gene. V shed 5 bases, J shed 5 bases, and the junction held 17 bases outside the gene matches. CDR3 length: 19 residues. CDR3 sequence: CASSARIFSGTSGNNEQFF. CDR3 bases: TGTGCCAGCAGCGCTCGCATTTTTTCCGGGACTAGCGGCAACAATGAGCAGTTCTTC.

The chain couples TRBV7-9 to TRBJ2-7, with D maybe TRBD2 (5 bases). The ends were cut back, 4 bases at V and 7 bases at J, with 23 bases in the middle. The CDR3 covers 16 residues. Germline-derived CDR1 and CDR2 are SEHNR and FQNEAQ (reference sequence). CDR3 bases: TGTGCCAGCAGCTCCATAAGTCGGGATTACGCCTGGGAGCAGTACTTC. Protein product: CASSSISRDYAWEQYF.

This chain joins TRBV6-5 and TRBJ2-3; TRBD1 aligns across 8 bases. V trimming: 6 bases; J trimming: 8 bases; junction bases outside the gene matches: 10. The CDR3 length is 14 residues. CDR1 and CDR2 (germline): MNHEY, SVGAGI. The chain's CDR3 is CASSEGPTGGTQYF. The CDR3 DNA sequence: TGTGCCAGCAGCGAAGGACCTACAGGGGGTACGCAGTATTTT.

This clone was picked up a small number of times. This rearrangement joins TRBV27 to TRBJ1-4, with a weak D call TRBD1 (5 bases). This CDR3 region has 13 residues. V shed 2 bases and J shed 5 bases, with 6 bases lying between them. CDR1 is MNHEY and CDR2 is SMNVEV in the germline V gene (reference sequence). The CDR3 DNA follows: TGTGCCAGCAGTTTACGACAGAATGAAAAACTGTTTTTT. It encodes CASSLRQNEKLFF.

In this sample, this clone turned up many times. The J gene is TRBJ1-5, the V gene TRBV16, with D perhaps TRBD1 (5 bases). V lost 4 bases and J 6 bases, leaving 16 bases between the germline ends. CDR3 length equals 15 residues. Germline V CDR1 and CDR2: KGHSY, FQNENV. In DNA, the CDR3 is TGTGCCAGCAGCCTCCTCGGTCAGGGTAGTCAGCCCCAGCATTTT. As protein: CASSLLGQGSQPQHF.

This chain joins TRBV27 and TRBJ1-1, with TRBD1 identical over 8 bases. The CDR3 runs to 14 residues. Germline trimming cut 3 bases from V and 9 bases from J; bases unmatched to any gene: 9. CDR1 is MNHEY and CDR2 is SMNVEV in the germline V gene (reference sequence). The CDR3, as DNA: TGTGCCAGCAGTTTGTACGGACAGGGCGCTAAAGCTTTCTTT. Its protein product is CASSLYGQGAKAFF.

V usage is TRBV5-4 and J usage is TRBJ1-4; 7 bases agree with TRBD1. The CDR3 extends over 15 amino acids. From germline, CDR1 is SGHNT and CDR2 YYREEE (reference sequence). V gave up 2 bases and J gave up 4 bases; unmatched junction bases: 5. CDR3 sequence: CASSFNRGGNEKLFF. In DNA, the CDR3 is TGTGCCAGCAGCTTTAACAGGGGTGGTAATGAAAAACTGTTTTTT. The variable domain in full, with the rest retrieved from reference TRBV5-4 and TRBJ1-4, is ETGVTQSPTHLIKTRGQQVTLRCSSQSGHNTVSWYQQALGQGPQFIFQYYREEENGRGNFPPRFSGLQFPNYSSELNVNALELDDSALYLCASSFNRGGNEKLFFGSGTQLSVL.

The chain links TRBV21-1 to TRBJ2-7; the D call of TRBD1 is as the table states it, not checked on the DNA. TRBV21-1 is labeled a pseudogene. The CDR3 has 17 amino acids. The CDR3 coding sequence is TGTGCCAGCAGCCTCTATCTGATAGGACAGGGATTCTACGAGCAGTACTTC. Its translation: CASSLYLIGQGFYEQYF.

The chain carries TRBV28 and TRBJ1-5, with D perhaps TRBD1 (5 bases). The CDR3 length is 15 residues. V lost 6 bases and J 8 bases, leaving 20 bases between the germline ends. Per germline, CDR1 MDHEN and CDR2 SYDVKM. The CDR3 DNA sequence: TGTGCCAGCAGGCTGGGGACCGCTTTTGCTAAGCCCCAGCATTTT. This codes for CASRLGTAFAKPQHF.

The sample holds a few counts of this clone. The chain links TRBV11-1 to TRBJ2-1, with no clear D. V was cut by 5 bases and J by 9 bases, with 17 bases left in between. Germline V CDR1 and CDR2: SGHAT, FQDESV (reference sequence). This CDR3 region has 14 residues. This chain's CDR3 is CASSQMQATIEQFF. The CDR3 DNA follows: TGTGCCAGCAGCCAAATGCAGGCAACTATTGAGCAGTTCTTC.

This clone was seen a few times. The chain has TRBV4-2 and TRBJ2-3, with D perhaps given as TRBD1 or TRBD2 (5 bases each). The CDR3 spans 14 residues. Germline V CDR1 and CDR2: LGHNA, YNFKEQ. Trimming pared 11 bases from V and 4 bases from J, leaving 19 bases between. The DNA of the CDR3 is TGTGCCGGAGGAGAAAGAAGGGGTCCAGATACGCAGTATTTT. Encoded protein: CAGGERRGPDTQYF.

This clone has a handful of counts. The chain joins TRBV10-3 to TRBJ2-1, with TRBD2 identical over 8 bases. The germline V gene has CDR1 ENHRY and CDR2 SYGVKD. V shed 6 bases and J 0 bases; nucleotides not matched to a gene: 7. The CDR3 loop spans 16 amino acids. The CDR3 nucleotides read TGTGCCATCAGGATTAGCGGGGCCAGCTCCTACAATGAGCAGTTCTTC. It encodes CAIRISGASSYNEQFF.